This T cell receptor (beta chain) was identified during a study of control samples from healthy donors and cancer patients. Germline values: CDR1 GTSNPN, CDR2 SVGIG (reference sequence). The CDR3 loop spans 14 amino acids. V lost 3 bases and J 7 bases, leaving 19 bases between the germline ends. Data came from immunoSEQ multiplex PCR; TCRdb stores just in-frame clones and leaves some out. Of tens of thousands of clones in the sample, roughly 91% were seen once. The V gene is TRBV30, the J gene TRBJ2-7; weak D call: TRBD2 (5 bases). The sequence derives from a man younger than 45 in good health. Specimen: blood. CDR3 in amino acids: CAWRGSVKGGEQYF. The CDR3 bases are TGTGCCTGGAGAGGATCGGTGAAGGGCGGGGAGCAGTACTTC.